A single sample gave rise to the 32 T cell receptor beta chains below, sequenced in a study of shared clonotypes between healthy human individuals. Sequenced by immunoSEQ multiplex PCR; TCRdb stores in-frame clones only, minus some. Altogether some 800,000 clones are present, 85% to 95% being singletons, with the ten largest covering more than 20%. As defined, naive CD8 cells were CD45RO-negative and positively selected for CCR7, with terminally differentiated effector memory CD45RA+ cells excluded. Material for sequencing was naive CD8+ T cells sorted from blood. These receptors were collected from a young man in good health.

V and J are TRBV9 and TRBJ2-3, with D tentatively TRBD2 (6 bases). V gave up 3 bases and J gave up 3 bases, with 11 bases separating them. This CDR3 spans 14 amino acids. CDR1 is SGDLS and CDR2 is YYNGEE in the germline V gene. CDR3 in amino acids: CASSARGTTDTQYF. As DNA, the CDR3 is TGTGCCAGCAGCGCACGCGGGACTACAGATACGCAGTATTTT.

The CDR3 here is CARIKTGTTNTEAFF. DNA for the CDR3: TGTGCCAGGATTAAGACCGGGACAACAAACACTGAAGCTTTCTTT. The chain couples TRBV2 to TRBJ1-1; tentatively, D is TRBD1 (6 bases). Trimming shortened V by 9 bases and J by 2 bases, and 19 bases separated the two germline ends. This CDR3 comprises 15 residues. The V gene's germline CDR1 is SNHLY and CDR2 FYNNEI.

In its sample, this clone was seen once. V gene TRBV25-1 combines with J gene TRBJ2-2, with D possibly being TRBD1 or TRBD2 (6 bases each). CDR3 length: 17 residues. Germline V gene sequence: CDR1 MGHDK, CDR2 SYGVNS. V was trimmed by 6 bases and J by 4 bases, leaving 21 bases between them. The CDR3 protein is CASSPLREDSFTGELFF. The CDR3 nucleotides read TGTGCCAGCAGCCCCTTAAGGGAGGACAGCTTCACCGGGGAGCTGTTTTTT. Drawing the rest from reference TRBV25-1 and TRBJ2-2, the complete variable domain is EADIYQTPRYLVIGTGKKITLECSQTMGHDKMYWYQQDPGMELHLIHYSYGVNSTEKGDLSSESTVSRIRTEHFPLTLESARPSHTSQYLCASSPLREDSFTGELFFGEGSRLTVL.

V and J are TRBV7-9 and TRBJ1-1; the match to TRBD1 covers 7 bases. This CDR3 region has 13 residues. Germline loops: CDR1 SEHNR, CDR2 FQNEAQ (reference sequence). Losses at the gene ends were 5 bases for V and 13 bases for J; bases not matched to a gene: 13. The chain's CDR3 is CASSLLDREGVFF. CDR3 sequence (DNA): TGTGCCAGCAGCCTGCTCGACAGGGAGGGGGTTTTCTTT.

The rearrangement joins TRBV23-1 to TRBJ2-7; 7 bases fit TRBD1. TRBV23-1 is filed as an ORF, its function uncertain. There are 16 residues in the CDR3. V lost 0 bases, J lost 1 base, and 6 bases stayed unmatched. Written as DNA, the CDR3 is TGCGCCAGCAGTCAATCGTGGACAGGTCTATCCTACGAGCAGTACTTC. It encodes CASSQSWTGLSYEQYF.

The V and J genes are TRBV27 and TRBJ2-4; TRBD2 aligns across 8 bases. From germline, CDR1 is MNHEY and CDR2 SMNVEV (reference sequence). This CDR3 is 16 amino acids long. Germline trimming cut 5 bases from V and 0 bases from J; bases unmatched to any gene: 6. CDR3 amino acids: CASSKLAEVAKNIQYF. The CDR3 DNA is TGTGCCAGCAGTAAACTAGCGGAGGTAGCCAAAAACATTCAGTACTTC.

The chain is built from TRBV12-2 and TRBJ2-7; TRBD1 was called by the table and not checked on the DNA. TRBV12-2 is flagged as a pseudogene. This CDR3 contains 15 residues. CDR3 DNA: TGTGCAAGTCGCTCACGGACAGGCCCCAGCCCCGAGCAGTACTTC. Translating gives CASRSRTGPSPEQYF.

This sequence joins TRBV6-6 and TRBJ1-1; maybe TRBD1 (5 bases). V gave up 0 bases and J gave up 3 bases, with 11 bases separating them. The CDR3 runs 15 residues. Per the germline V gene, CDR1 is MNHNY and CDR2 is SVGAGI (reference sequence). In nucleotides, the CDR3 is TGTGCCAGCAGTTACTCCTTTGACAGTTACACTGAAGCTTTCTTT. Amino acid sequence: CASSYSFDSYTEAFF.

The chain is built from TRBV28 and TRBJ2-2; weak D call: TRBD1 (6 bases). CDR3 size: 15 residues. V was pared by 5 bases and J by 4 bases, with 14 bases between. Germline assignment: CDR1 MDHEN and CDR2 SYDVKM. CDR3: CASSDLGALTGELFF. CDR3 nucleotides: TGTGCCAGCAGTGACCTGGGGGCGCTCACCGGGGAGCTGTTTTTT.

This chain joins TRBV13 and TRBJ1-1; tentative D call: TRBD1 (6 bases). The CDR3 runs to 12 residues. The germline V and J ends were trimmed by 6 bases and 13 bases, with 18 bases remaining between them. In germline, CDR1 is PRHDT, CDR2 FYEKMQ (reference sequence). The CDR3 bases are TGTGCCAGCAGAACCCCTGACAGGTTGGTTTTCTTT. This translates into CASRTPDRLVFF.

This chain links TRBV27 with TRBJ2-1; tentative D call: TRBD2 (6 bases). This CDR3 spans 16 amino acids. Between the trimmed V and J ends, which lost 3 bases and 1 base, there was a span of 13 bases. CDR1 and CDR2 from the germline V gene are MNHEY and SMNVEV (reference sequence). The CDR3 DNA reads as TGTGCCAGCAGTTTTAATATTGCGGGGTCCTACAATGAGCAGTTCTTC. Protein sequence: CASSFNIAGSYNEQFF.

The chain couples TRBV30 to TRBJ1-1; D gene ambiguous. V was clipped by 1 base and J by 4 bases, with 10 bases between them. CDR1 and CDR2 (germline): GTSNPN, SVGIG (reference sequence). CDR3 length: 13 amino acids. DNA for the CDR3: TGTGCCTGGAGTGCGTCAGGAGTCACTGAAGCTTTCTTT. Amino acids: CAWSASGVTEAFF.

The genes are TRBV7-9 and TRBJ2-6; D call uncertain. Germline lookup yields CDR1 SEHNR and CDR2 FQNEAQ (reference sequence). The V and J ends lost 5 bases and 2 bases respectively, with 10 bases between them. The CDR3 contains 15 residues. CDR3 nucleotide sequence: TGTGCCAGCAGCCCCTCCACTACTGGGGCCAACGTCCTGACTTTC. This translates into CASSPSTTGANVLTF.

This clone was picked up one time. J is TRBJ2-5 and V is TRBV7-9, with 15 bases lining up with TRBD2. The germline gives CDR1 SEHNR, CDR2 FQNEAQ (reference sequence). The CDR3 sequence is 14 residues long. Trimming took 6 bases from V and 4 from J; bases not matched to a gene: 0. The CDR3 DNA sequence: TGTGCCAGCAGGGGACTAGCGGGGGGAGAGACCCAGTACTTC. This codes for CASRGLAGGETQYF.

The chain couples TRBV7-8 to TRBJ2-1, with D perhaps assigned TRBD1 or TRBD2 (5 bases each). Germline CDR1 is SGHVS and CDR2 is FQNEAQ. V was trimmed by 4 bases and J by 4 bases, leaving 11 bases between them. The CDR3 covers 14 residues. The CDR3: CASSSGPGYNEQFF. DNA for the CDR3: TGTGCCAGCAGCTCGGGACCTGGGTACAATGAGCAGTTCTTC.

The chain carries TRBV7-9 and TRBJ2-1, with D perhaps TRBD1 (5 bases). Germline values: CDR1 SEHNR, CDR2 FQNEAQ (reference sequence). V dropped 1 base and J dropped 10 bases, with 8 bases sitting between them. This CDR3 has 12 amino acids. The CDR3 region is CASSLEYREQFF. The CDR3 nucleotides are TGTGCCAGCAGCTTAGAATACAGGGAGCAGTTCTTC.

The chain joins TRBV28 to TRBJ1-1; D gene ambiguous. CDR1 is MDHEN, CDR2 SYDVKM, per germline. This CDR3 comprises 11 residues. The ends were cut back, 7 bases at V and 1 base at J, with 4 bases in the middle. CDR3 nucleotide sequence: TGTGCCAGCAAAAGGAACACTGAAGCTTTCTTT. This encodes CASKRNTEAFF.

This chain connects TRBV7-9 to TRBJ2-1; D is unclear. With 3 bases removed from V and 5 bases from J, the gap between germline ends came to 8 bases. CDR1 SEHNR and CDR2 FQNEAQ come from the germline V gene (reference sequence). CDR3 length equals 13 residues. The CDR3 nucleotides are TGTGCCAGCAGCTTCGCGACCCACAATGAGCAGTTCTTC. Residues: CASSFATHNEQFF.

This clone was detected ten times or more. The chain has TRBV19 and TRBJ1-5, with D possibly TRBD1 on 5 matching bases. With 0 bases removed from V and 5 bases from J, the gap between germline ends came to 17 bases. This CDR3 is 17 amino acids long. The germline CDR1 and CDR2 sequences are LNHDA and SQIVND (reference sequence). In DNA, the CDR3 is TGTGCCAGTAGTATAGATAGGACACGGGTAGGGGATCAGCCCCAGCATTTT. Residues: CASSIDRTRVGDQPQHF.

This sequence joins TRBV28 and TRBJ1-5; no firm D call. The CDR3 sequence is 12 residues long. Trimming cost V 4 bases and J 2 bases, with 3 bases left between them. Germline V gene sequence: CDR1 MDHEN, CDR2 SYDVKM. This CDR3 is CASSSGNQPQHF. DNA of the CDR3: TGTGCCAGCAGTTCGGGCAATCAGCCCCAGCATTTT.

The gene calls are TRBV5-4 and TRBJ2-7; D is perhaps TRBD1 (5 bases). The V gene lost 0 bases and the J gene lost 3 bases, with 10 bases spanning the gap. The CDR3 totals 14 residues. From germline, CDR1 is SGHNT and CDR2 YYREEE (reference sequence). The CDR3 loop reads CASSLVGHDYEQYF. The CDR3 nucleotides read TGTGCCAGCAGCTTGGTGGGGCATGACTACGAGCAGTACTTC.

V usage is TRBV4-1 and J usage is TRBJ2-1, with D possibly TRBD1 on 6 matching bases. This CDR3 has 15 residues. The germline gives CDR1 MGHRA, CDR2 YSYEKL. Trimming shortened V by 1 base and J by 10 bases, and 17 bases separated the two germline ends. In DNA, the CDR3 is TGCGCCAGCAGCCAAGTTCAAGGGGGTGCGGAAGAGCAGTTCTTC. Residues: CASSQVQGGAEEQFF.

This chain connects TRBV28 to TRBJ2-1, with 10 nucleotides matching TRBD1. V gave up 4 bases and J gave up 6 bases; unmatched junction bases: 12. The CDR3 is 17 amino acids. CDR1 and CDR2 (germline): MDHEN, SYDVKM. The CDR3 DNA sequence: TGTGCCAGCAGTTCGCCCTCCGGGACAGGGGTGGGCAATGAGCAGTTCTTC. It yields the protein CASSSPSGTGVGNEQFF.

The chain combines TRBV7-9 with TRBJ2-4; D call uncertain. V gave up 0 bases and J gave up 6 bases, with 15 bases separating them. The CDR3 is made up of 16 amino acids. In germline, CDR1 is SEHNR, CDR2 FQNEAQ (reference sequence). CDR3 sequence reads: CASSLAGSLIGNIQYF. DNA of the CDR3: TGTGCCAGCAGCTTAGCTGGCAGCCTTATCGGAAACATTCAGTACTTC. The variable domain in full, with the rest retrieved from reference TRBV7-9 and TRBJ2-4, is DTGVSQNPRHKITKRGQNVTFRCDPISEHNRLYWYRQTLGQGPEFLTYFQNEAQLEKSRLLSDRFSAERPKGSFSTLEIQRTEQGDSAMYLCASSLAGSLIGNIQYFGAGTRLSVL.

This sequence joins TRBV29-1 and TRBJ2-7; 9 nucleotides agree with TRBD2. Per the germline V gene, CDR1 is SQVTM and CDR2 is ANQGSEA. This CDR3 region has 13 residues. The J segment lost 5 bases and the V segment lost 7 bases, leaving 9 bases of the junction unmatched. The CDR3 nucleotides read TGCAGCGCTATAGCGGGAGTCCCGAACGAGCAGTACTTC. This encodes CSAIAGVPNEQYF.

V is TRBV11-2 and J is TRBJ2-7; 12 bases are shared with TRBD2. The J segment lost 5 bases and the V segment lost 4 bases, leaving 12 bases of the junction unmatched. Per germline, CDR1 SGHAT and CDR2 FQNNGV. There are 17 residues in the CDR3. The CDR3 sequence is CASSSGLAGSLSNEQYF. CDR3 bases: TGTGCCAGCAGCTCTGGACTAGCGGGAAGTCTGTCCAACGAGCAGTACTTC.

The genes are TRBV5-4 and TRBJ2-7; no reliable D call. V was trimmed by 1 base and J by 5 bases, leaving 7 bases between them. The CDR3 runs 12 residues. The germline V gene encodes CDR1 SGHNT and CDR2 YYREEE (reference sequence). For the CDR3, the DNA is TGTGCCAGCAGCTTGTTCCAAGACGAGCAGTACTTC. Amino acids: CASSLFQDEQYF.

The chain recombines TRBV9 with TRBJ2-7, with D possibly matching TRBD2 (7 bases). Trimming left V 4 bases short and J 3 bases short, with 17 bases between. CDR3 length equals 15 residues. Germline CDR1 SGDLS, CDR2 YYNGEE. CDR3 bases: TGTGCCAGCAGCTTCCGGGGGGCCCCCGACTACGAGCAGTACTTC. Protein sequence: CASSFRGAPDYEQYF.

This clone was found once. The CDR3 here is CASSQDLSQVQETQYF. In DNA form, the CDR3 reads TGTGCCAGCAGCCAAGATCTTTCACAGGTTCAAGAGACCCAGTACTTC. This chain links TRBV14 with TRBJ2-5; D might be TRBD1 (5 bases). The CDR3 has 16 amino acids. The V and J ends lost 0 bases and 2 bases respectively, with 13 bases between them. Germline CDR1 SGHDN, CDR2 FVKESK.

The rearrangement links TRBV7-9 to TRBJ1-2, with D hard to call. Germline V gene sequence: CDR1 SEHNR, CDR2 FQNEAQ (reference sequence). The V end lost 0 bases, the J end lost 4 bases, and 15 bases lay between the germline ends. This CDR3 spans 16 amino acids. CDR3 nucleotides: TGTGCCAGCAGCTTAGCCGAGGGTCGATGGCTCTATGGCTACACCTTC. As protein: CASSLAEGRWLYGYTF.

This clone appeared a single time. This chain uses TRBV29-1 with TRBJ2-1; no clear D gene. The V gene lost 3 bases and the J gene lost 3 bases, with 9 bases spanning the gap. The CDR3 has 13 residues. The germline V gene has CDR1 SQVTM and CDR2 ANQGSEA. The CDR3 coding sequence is TGCAGCGTTGACGCGATCGACTACAATGAGCAGTTCTTC. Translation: CSVDAIDYNEQFF.

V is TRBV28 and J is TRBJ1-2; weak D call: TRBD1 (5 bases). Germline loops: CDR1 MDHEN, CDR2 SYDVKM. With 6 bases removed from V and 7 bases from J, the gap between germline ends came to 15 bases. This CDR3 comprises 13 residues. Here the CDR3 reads CASSPGTLIGYTF. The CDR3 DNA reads TGTGCCAGCAGCCCCGGGACCCTTATTGGCTACACCTTC.